The 13 T cell receptor beta chains reported below all come from one sample, sequenced in a study of T cells after yellow fever vaccination. TCRdb processed the 5' RACE reads anew with MiXCR; each CDR3 protein has one entry. This table has 250,000 to 400,000 distinct CDR3 sequences, 3.5% to 4.5% appearing once. Sequenced material: PBMCs, taken 15 days after the yellow fever booster vaccination. These receptors all come from a man younger than 35 who received the YFV17D yellow fever vaccine.

This clonotype occurred a few times. The chain recombines TRBV12-3 or TRBV12-4 with TRBJ2-3; 9 nucleotides match TRBD1. The CDR3 totals 16 residues. J lost 7 bases, V lost 3 bases, and 11 bases had no gene match. This CDR3 is CASSFGQGQGEYTQYF. CDR3 nucleotides: TGTGCCAGCAGTTTCGGTCAGGGACAGGGAGAATATACGCAGTATTTT.

V and J are TRBV12-3 or TRBV12-4 and TRBJ2-4; D ambiguous. The CDR3 has 13 amino acids. V lost 8 bases and J lost 3, with 11 bases in between. The CDR3 is CASRAPDKNIQYF. Written as DNA, the CDR3 is TGTGCCAGCCGGGCGCCAGACAAAAACATTCAGTACTTC.

This clonotype was observed many times. The V and J genes are TRBV29-1 and TRBJ2-7; D perhaps matches TRBD1 (5 bases). V shed 4 bases and J shed 6 bases, with 16 bases lying between them. In germline, CDR1 is SQVTM, CDR2 ANQGSEA. The CDR3 totals 13 residues. DNA for the CDR3: TGCAGCGTTGTACGGCAGGGAAGGGCCGAGCAGTACTTC. As protein: CSVVRQGRAEQYF.

The chain combines TRBV6-6 with TRBJ2-1; tentatively, D is TRBD1 (5 bases). Trimming took 5 bases from V and 7 from J, leaving 6 bases between them. CDR1 MNHNY and CDR2 SVGAGI come from the germline V gene (reference sequence). CDR3 size: 11 residues. The CDR3 spells CASSRQNEQFF. Here the CDR3 DNA reads TGTGCCAGCAGTAGACAGAATGAGCAGTTCTTC.

This clonotype was observed a handful of times. The chain carries TRBV18 and TRBJ2-1; D is unresolved. CDR1 and CDR2 (germline): KGHSH, LQKENI. V lost 3 bases to trimming and J lost 9 bases, with 18 bases between them. The CDR3 runs to 15 residues. The CDR3 DNA reads as TGTGCCAGCTCACCGCAGGACCCCGGATGGTTTGAGCAGTTCTTC. This codes for CASSPQDPGWFEQFF.

This clonotype was seen at least ten times. This rearrangement joins TRBV25-1 to TRBJ1-2; D is unresolved. There are 14 residues in the CDR3. The germline V gene has CDR1 MGHDK and CDR2 SYGVNS. V lost 1 base, J lost 8 bases, and 14 bases lay in between. The CDR3 protein is CASSESGRQTGYTF. The CDR3 DNA is TGTGCCAGCAGTGAATCTGGACGCCAGACGGGCTACACCTTC.

This clonotype was detected ten times or more. This CDR3 is CASSSHFRGLRTF. The CDR3 bases are TGTGCCAGCAGCTCCCACTTCAGGGGCCTGCGCACCTTC. The gene calls are TRBV7-2 and TRBJ1-2, with TRBD1 as a possible D gene (6 bases). Looked up from germline, CDR1 is SGHTA and CDR2 is FQGNSA. Trimming shortened V by 4 bases and J by 13 bases, and 19 bases separated the two germline ends. The CDR3 length is 13 residues. The entire variable domain, with the rest obtained from reference TRBV7-2 and TRBJ1-2, is as follows: GAGVSQSPSNKVTEKGKDVELRCDPISGHTALYWYRQSLGQGLEFLIYFQGNSAPDKSGLPSDRFSAERTGGSVSTLTIQRTQQEDSAVYLCASSSHFRGLRTFGSGTRLTVV.

The chain carries TRBV20-1 and TRBJ2-3, with TRBD2 matching over 8 bases. V lost 8 bases to trimming and J lost 3 bases; unmatched junction nucleotides: 7. The length of the CDR3 is 13 residues. Germline assignment: CDR1 DFQATT and CDR2 SNEGSKA (reference sequence). The CDR3 bases are TGCAGTCGCGAGGCGGGGGGAACAGATACGCAGTATTTT. Protein sequence: CSREAGGTDTQYF.

This clonotype was found a few times. V gene TRBV29-1 combines with J gene TRBJ1-1; D perhaps matches TRBD1 (5 bases). Between the trimmed V and J ends, which lost 7 bases and 3 bases, there was a span of 12 bases. Germline assignment: CDR1 SQVTM and CDR2 ANQGSEA. This CDR3 has 12 residues. The chain's CDR3 is CSALGGYTEAFF. CDR3 DNA: TGCAGCGCCCTGGGGGGATACACTGAAGCTTTCTTT.

At least ten counts were recorded for this clonotype. V usage is TRBV29-1 and J usage is TRBJ2-1, with D maybe TRBD1 (6 bases). Trimming cost V 4 bases and J 4 bases, with 17 bases left between them. Germline lookup yields CDR1 SQVTM and CDR2 ANQGSEA. The CDR3 totals 15 residues. The CDR3: CSVGGEQGFYNEQFF. Here the CDR3 DNA reads TGCAGCGTTGGGGGTGAACAGGGATTTTACAATGAGCAGTTCTTC.

This clonotype has a handful of counts. The chain carries TRBV5-6 and TRBJ2-6; D is uncertain. CDR1 and CDR2 (germline): SGHDT, YYEEEE. V was pared by 7 bases and J by 0 bases, with 5 bases between. CDR3 length: 13 amino acids. CDR3 sequence (DNA): TGTGCCAGCCTGCACTCTGGGGCCAACGTCCTGACTTTC. Amino acid sequence: CASLHSGANVLTF.

This clonotype was counted many times. V usage is TRBV27 and J usage is TRBJ2-7; 8 bases agree with TRBD1. The CDR3 length is 16 residues. The germline CDR1 and CDR2 sequences are MNHEY and SMNVEV (reference sequence). V lost 4 bases and J lost 3; bases outside the gene matches: 11. CDR3 in DNA: TGTGCCAGCAGTTCCGGGACAGGTAATGGGGTCTACGAGCAGTACTTC. Translated: CASSSGTGNGVYEQYF.

This chain connects TRBV27 to TRBJ1-2, with a possible D match to TRBD1 (6 bases). Trimming left V 3 bases short and J 4 bases short, with 12 bases between. CDR3 size: 14 residues. Germline V gene sequence: CDR1 MNHEY, CDR2 SMNVEV (reference sequence). The CDR3 sequence is CASSLKGVGYGYTF. As DNA, the CDR3 is TGTGCCAGCAGTTTGAAGGGGGTGGGCTATGGCTACACCTTC.